A selection of T cell receptor beta chains follows, all from one sample in a study of T cells in Graves' hyperthyroidism and ophthalmopathy. TCRdb reprocessed the multiplex PCR reads with MiXCR, giving one entry per CDR3 protein. There are around 400,000 distinct CDR3 sequences in the sample; roughly 25% occur only once, and about 70% lies in the top ten. Sequenced sample: blood. Source of these receptors: a man over 45 with Graves' hyperthyroidism. Each CDR3 is given with its conserved first and last residue. D genes are given only for firm matches. Clone size is stated in some rows and not others, as once, few, many or a class when expanded.

v_call	cdr3_length	clone_size	d_call	j_call	cdr3_aa	cdr3_nt
TRBV28	15	few	TRBD2	TRBJ2-2	CASSFPGGLAGELFF	TGTGCCAGCAGTTTCCCAGGCGGACTAGCCGGGGAGCTGTTTTTT
TRBV11-2	14	many	TRBD1	TRBJ2-7	CASKRQGPTYEQYF	TGTGCCAGCAAGCGACAGGGGCCAACCTACGAGCAGTACTTC
TRBV3-1	15	few	NA	TRBJ1-1	CASSPRGLETTEAFF	TGTGCCAGCAGCCCGAGAGGACTCGAGACCACTGAAGCTTTCTTT
TRBV2	13	few	TRBD1	TRBJ1-2	CASSDPGGNGYTF	TGTGCCAGCAGTGACCCAGGGGGCAATGGCTACACCTTC
TRBV20-1	10	NA	NA	TRBJ2-1	CSADRRPQFF	TGCAGTGCGGACCGGAGGCCGCAGTTCTTC
TRBV27	15	NA	TRBD2	TRBJ2-7	CASSGGVSLGREQYF	TGTGCCAGCAGCGGGGGGGTATCCCTCGGTCGGGAGCAGTACTTC
TRBV19	15	few	NA	TRBJ1-6	CASSRGAREGSPLHF	TGTGCCAGTAGTCGCGGGGCCAGGGAAGGATCACCCCTCCACTTT
TRBV6-2/TRBV6-3	14	NA	TRBD2	TRBJ2-1	CASGRGETQREQFF	TGTGCCAGCGGGAGGGGTGAGACCCAACGGGAGCAGTTCTTC
TRBV5-1	15	NA	TRBD2	TRBJ2-7	CASSGGTIPPREQYF	TGTGCCAGCAGCGGGGGCACTATTCCCCCTAGGGAGCAGTACTTC
TRBV28	16	NA	NA	TRBJ1-6	CASSSQNSRNNSPLHF	TGTGCCAGCAGTTCGCAGAACAGCAGGAATAATTCACCCCTCCACTTT
TRBV9	15	NA	NA	TRBJ1-1	CASSVSPVGNTEAFF	TGTGCCAGCAGCGTATCCCCTGTGGGGAACACTGAAGCTTTCTTT
TRBV19	15	NA	NA	TRBJ2-7	CASSMSRVISYEQYF	TGTGCCAGTAGTATGTCCAGGGTCATCTCCTACGAGCAGTACTTC
TRBV3-1	15	few	NA	TRBJ2-6	CASSFSVPGANVLTF	TGTGCCAGCTCATTTAGTGTCCCTGGGGCCAACGTCCTGACTTTC
TRBV7-8	16	many	TRBD2	TRBJ2-3	CASSTGLAGVSDTQYF	TGTGCCAGCAGCACTGGACTAGCGGGAGTATCAGATACGCAGTATTTT
TRBV11-2	15	few	TRBD2	TRBJ2-7	CASSLVASGSIEQYF	TGTGCCAGCAGCTTAGTTGCTAGCGGGAGTATCGAGCAGTACTTC
TRBV7-8	14	NA	NA	TRBJ2-2	CASSLAMEGGELFF	TGTGCCAGCAGCTTAGCGATGGAGGGCGGGGAGCTGTTTTTT
TRBV11-2	14	many	NA	TRBJ2-3	CASSLGHSTDTQYF	TGTGCCAGCAGCTTAGGACATAGCACAGATACGCAGTATTTT
TRBV19	15	NA	TRBD2	TRBJ2-2	CASSIESGRSRELFF	TGTGCCAGTAGTATAGAGAGCGGGAGGAGCCGGGAGCTGTTTTTT
TRBV11-2	15	many	NA	TRBJ2-7	CASSLDRSFDYEQYF	TGTGCCAGCAGCTTAGACCGTAGTTTTGACTACGAGCAGTACTTC
TRBV2	14	many	TRBD1	TRBJ1-1	CASSRDRSNTEAFF	TGTGCCAGCAGTCGGGACAGATCAAACACTGAAGCTTTCTTT
TRBV12-5	13	NA	TRBD2	TRBJ2-7	CASGFGGSYEQYF	TGTGCTAGTGGTTTCGGGGGGTCCTACGAGCAGTACTTC
TRBV28	14	few	NA	TRBJ2-5	CASSFGGGGETQYF	TGTGCCAGCAGTTTTGGAGGGGGCGGTGAGACCCAGTACTTC
TRBV14	12	NA	TRBD1	TRBJ2-7	CASSPGTAGQYF	TGTGCCAGCAGCCCCGGGACAGCAGGGCAGTACTTC
TRBV4-1	18	NA	TRBD2	TRBJ2-3	CASSYERGTSGSTDTQYF	TGCGCCAGCAGCTATGAACGCGGGACTAGCGGGAGCACAGATACGCAGTATTTT
TRBV12-3/TRBV12-4	13	few	NA	TRBJ2-2	CASSFGLTGELFF	TGTGCCAGCAGTTTCGGCCTCACCGGGGAGCTGTTTTTT
TRBV5-1	16	few	TRBD2	TRBJ2-1	CASSLRLADSYNEQFF	TGCGCCAGCAGCTTAAGACTAGCGGACTCCTACAATGAGCAGTTCTTC
TRBV2	13	NA	NA	TRBJ2-1	CASSDGTYGEQFF	TGTGCCAGCAGTGATGGGACCTACGGTGAGCAGTTCTTC
TRBV12-3/TRBV12-4	10	many	NA	TRBJ1-5	CASMGRTQHF	TGTGCCAGCATGGGTAGGACCCAGCATTTT
TRBV3-1	16	NA	NA	TRBJ1-2	CASSQRTGGQIYGYTF	TGTGCCAGCAGCCAACGTACGGGGGGGCAGATCTATGGCTACACCTTC
TRBV5-6	11	NA	NA	TRBJ2-1	CASLGTDEQFF	TGTGCCAGCCTTGGTACGGATGAGCAGTTCTTC
TRBV2	14	many	NA	TRBJ2-7	CASSERGRAYEQYF	TGTGCCAGCAGTGAAAGGGGGAGGGCTTACGAGCAGTACTTC
TRBV29-1	15	many	NA	TRBJ2-3	CSVENMRGLTDTQYF	TGCAGCGTTGAAAATATGAGGGGATTAACAGATACGCAGTATTTT
TRBV6-6	13	few	TRBD2	TRBJ2-3	CASSYSPGGTQYF	TGTGCCAGCAGTTACTCCCCGGGGGGGACGCAGTATTTT
TRBV12-3/TRBV12-4	15	many	TRBD2	TRBJ2-3	CASSSWGGPSDTQYF	TGTGCCAGCAGCTCCTGGGGAGGGCCGTCAGATACGCAGTATTTT
TRBV6-1	16	many	NA	TRBJ2-1	CASSVNVGTLLNEQFF	TGTGCCAGCAGTGTAAATGTAGGGACCTTGCTCAATGAGCAGTTCTTC
TRBV6-2/TRBV6-3	16	NA	NA	TRBJ2-1	CASSSSGSSSYNEQFF	TGTGCCAGCAGTTCCAGCGGGTCTAGCTCCTACAATGAGCAGTTCTTC
TRBV20-1	14	NA	NA	TRBJ2-7	CSARGSWSSYEQYF	TGCAGTGCTAGAGGTTCGTGGAGCTCCTACGAGCAGTACTTC
TRBV7-9	15	NA	NA	TRBJ2-1	CASSLARLAGREQFF	TGTGCCAGCAGCTTAGCCCGCCTAGCCGGTCGAGAGCAGTTCTTC
TRBV2	13	NA	NA	TRBJ2-2	CASGEIGTGELFF	TGTGCCAGCGGGGAGATTGGGACCGGGGAGCTGTTTTTT
TRBV7-3	14	NA	TRBD1	TRBJ1-1	CASRPGQMNTEAFF	TGTGCCAGCAGGCCGGGACAGATGAACACTGAAGCTTTCTTT
TRBV6-1	18	few	NA	TRBJ1-4	CASRPAPGADTTNEKLFF	TGTGCCAGCAGGCCCGCCCCAGGGGCGGACACGACTAATGAAAAACTGTTTTTT
TRBV28	13	many	NA	TRBJ2-7	CASRAGLSYEQYF	TGTGCCAGCCGAGCGGGTCTCTCATACGAGCAGTACTTC
TRBV11-1	17	many	NA	TRBJ2-1	CASSLAEGAFSYNEQFF	TGTGCCAGCAGCTTAGCGGAGGGGGCGTTCTCCTACAATGAGCAGTTCTTC
TRBV7-6	15	NA	NA	TRBJ1-1	CASSLDGPMNTEAFF	TGTGCCAGCAGCTTAGATGGTCCGATGAACACTGAAGCTTTCTTT
TRBV12-5	15	NA	NA	TRBJ1-1	CASGTSLQGNTEAFF	TGTGCTAGTGGTACCTCCCTCCAGGGGAACACTGAAGCTTTCTTT
TRBV11-2	17	NA	TRBD2	TRBJ2-3	CASSLVGLAGITDTQYF	TGTGCCAGCAGCTTAGTTGGACTAGCGGGGATCACAGATACGCAGTATTTT
TRBV29-1	13	NA	TRBD1	TRBJ1-2	CSVRDRDNYGYTF	TGCAGCGTCCGGGACAGGGATAACTATGGCTACACCTTC
TRBV2	16	few	TRBD2	TRBJ2-2	CASLGGLAGNTGELFF	TGTGCCAGCTTAGGTGGGCTAGCGGGAAACACCGGGGAGCTGTTTTTT
TRBV19	16	NA	TRBD2	TRBJ2-7	CASRGLAGEVAYEQYF	TGTGCCAGCCGGGGACTAGCGGGAGAAGTAGCTTACGAGCAGTACTTC
TRBV2	15	many	NA	TRBJ1-1	CASSDNSAPNTEAFF	TGTGCCAGCAGTGACAACAGTGCCCCGAACACTGAAGCTTTCTTT
TRBV6-1	13	NA	NA	TRBJ1-1	CASSPTLQGKAFF	TGTGCCAGCAGTCCCACCTTACAGGGTAAAGCTTTCTTT
TRBV5-1	13	NA	TRBD1	TRBJ2-5	CASSPTGIETQYF	TGCGCCAGCAGCCCGACAGGGATAGAGACCCAGTACTTC
TRBV5-1	14	few	NA	TRBJ2-7	CASSRGVGSYEQYF	TGCGCCAGCAGCCGGGGAGTGGGCTCCTACGAGCAGTACTTC